These 2 T cell receptor beta chains came from one sample sequenced in a study of identical twins' blood T cells. Each CDR3 protein gets one entry after TCRdb re-called the 5' RACE reads with MiXCR. The sample records 300,000 to 450,000 distinct CDR3 sequences, 28% being singletons. Sequencing was done on a sample of PBMCs. These receptors were taken from a woman aged 18 to 50 in good health.

This clonotype was found once. This sequence may be a read error, since a much larger clone differs from it by one base. This chain joins TRBV20-1 and TRBJ2-3; 7 bases are shared with TRBD2. CDR1 is DFQATT, CDR2 SNEGSKA, per germline (reference sequence). V trimming: 4 bases; J trimming: 4 bases; junction bases outside the gene matches: 8. The CDR3 is 14 amino acids. In DNA form, the CDR3 reads TGCAGTGCTATGGCGGGAGAAGGGCCAGATACGCAGTATTTT. It yields the protein CSAMAGEGPDTQYF.

This clonotype was found once. Being one base from a much bigger clone, this may be a read error. The chain combines TRBV29-1 with TRBJ1-2; TRBD1 might be the D (6 bases). The CDR3 length is 10 residues. Per germline, CDR1 SQVTM and CDR2 ANQGSEA. V lost 6 bases, J lost 8 bases, and 10 bases lay in between. The CDR3 DNA reads TGCAGCGTCGGCAGGGGCGGCTACACCTTC. It encodes CSVGRGGYTF.